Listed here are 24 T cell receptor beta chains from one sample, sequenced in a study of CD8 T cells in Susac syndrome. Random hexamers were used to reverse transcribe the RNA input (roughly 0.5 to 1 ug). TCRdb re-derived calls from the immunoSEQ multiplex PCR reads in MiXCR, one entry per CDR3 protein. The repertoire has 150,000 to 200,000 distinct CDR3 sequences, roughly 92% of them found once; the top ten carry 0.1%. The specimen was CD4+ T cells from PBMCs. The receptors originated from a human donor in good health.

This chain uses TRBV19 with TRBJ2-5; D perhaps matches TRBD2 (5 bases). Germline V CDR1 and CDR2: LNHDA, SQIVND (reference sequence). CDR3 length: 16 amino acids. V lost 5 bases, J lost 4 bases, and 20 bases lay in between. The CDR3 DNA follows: TGTGCCAGTAGTTTTCTGAGTGGAGGACTGGGAGAGACCCAGTACTTC. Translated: CASSFLSGGLGETQYF.

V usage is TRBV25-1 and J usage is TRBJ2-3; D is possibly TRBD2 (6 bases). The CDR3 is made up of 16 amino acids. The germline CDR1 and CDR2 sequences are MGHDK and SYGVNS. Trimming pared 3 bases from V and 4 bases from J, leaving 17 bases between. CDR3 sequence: CASSDGAGPWADTQYF. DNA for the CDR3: TGTGCCAGCAGTGACGGGGCGGGACCCTGGGCAGATACGCAGTATTTT.

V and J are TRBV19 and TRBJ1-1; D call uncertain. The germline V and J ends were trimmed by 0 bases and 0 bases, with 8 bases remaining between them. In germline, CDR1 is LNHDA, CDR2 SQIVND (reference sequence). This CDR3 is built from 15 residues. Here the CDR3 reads CASSIESAVNTEAFF. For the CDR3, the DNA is TGTGCCAGTAGTATAGAATCGGCAGTGAACACTGAAGCTTTCTTT. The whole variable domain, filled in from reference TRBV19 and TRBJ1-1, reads DGGITQSPKYLFRKEGQNVTLSCEQNLNHDAMYWYRQDPGQGLRLIYYSQIVNDFQKGDIAEGYSVSREKKESFPLTVTSAQKNPTAFYLCASSIESAVNTEAFFGQGTRLTVV.

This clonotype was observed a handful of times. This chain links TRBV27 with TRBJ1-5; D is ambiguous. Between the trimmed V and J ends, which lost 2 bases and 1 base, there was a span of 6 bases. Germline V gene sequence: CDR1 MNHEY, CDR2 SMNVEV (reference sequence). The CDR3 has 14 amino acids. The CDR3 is CASSLGQSNQPQHF. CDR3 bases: TGTGCCAGCAGTTTAGGGCAAAGCAATCAGCCCCAGCATTTT.

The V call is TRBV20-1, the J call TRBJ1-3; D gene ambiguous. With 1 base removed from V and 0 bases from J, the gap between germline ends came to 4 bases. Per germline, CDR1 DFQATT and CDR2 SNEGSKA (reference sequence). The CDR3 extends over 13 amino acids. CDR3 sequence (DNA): TGCAGTGCTAGAGTAAGCTCTGGAAACACCATATATTTT. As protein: CSARVSSGNTIYF.

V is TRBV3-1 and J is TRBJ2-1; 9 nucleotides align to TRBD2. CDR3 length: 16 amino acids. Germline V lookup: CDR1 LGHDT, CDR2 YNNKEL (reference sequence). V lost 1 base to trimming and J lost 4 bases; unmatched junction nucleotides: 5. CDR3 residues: CASSQATAGGYNEQFF. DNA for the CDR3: TGTGCCAGCAGCCAAGCTACCGCGGGGGGGTACAATGAGCAGTTCTTC.

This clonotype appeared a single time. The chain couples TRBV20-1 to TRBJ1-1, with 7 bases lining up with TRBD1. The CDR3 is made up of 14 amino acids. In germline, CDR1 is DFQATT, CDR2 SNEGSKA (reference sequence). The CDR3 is CSPNMGQRNTEAFF. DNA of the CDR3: TGCAGCCCCAATATGGGACAGAGGAACACTGAAGCTTTCTTT.

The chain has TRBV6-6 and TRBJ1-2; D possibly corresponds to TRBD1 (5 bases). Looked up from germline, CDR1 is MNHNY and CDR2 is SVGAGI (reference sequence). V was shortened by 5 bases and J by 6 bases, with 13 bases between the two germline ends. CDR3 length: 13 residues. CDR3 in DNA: TGTGCCAGCAGTCCACTGGGAGGGGATGGCTACACCTTC. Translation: CASSPLGGDGYTF.

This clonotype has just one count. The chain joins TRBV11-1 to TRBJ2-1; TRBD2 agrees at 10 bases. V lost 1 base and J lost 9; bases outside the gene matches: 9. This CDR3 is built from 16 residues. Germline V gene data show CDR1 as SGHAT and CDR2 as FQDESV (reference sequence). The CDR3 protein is CASSLVGAGGPREQFF. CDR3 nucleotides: TGTGCCAGCAGCTTAGTGGGAGCGGGGGGGCCCCGTGAGCAGTTCTTC.

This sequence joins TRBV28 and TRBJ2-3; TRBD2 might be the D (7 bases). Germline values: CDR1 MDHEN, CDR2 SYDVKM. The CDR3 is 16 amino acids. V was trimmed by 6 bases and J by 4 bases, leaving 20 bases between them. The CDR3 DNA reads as TGTGCCAGCAGCCCGACGAGGCGGGGGCGGGCAGATACGCAGTATTTT. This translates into CASSPTRRGRADTQYF.

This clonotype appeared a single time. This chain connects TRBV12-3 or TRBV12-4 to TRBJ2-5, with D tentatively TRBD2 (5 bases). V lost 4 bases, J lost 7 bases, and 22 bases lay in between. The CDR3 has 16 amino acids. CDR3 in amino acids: CASSSARASTPWTQYF. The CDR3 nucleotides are TGTGCCAGCAGTTCGGCGCGGGCCTCCACCCCGTGGACCCAGTACTTC.

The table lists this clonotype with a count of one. This CDR3 reads CASSGDTRTDTQYF. The CDR3 nucleotides are TGTGCCAGCAGTGGGGACACGCGCACAGATACGCAGTATTTT. This chain uses TRBV9 with TRBJ2-3; D may be TRBD1 (6 bases). Germline CDR1 and CDR2: SGDLS and YYNGEE. The CDR3 runs 14 residues. V dropped 5 bases and J dropped 1 base, with 11 bases sitting between them.

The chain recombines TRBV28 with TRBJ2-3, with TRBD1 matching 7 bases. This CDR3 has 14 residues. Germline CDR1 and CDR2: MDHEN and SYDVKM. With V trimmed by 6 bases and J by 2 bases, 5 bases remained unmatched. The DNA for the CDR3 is TGTGCCAGCAGGGGACAGCATTCCACAGATACGCAGTATTTT. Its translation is CASRGQHSTDTQYF.

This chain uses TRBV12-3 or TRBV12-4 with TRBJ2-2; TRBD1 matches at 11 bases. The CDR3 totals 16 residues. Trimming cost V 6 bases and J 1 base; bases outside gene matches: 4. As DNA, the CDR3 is TGTGCCAGCAGCGGACAGGGGGCCTTGAACACCGGGGAGCTGTTTTTT. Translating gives CASSGQGALNTGELFF.

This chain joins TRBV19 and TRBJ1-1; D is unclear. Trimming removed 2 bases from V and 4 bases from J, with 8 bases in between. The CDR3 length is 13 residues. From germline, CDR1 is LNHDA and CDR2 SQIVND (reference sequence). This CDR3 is CASSIMGITEAFF. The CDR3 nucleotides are TGTGCCAGTAGTATAATGGGGATCACTGAAGCTTTCTTT.

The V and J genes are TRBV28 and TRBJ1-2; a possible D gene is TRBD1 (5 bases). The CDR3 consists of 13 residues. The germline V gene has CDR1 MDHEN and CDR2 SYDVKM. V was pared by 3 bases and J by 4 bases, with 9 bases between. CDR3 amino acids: CASSLIRGYGYTF. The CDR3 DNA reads TGTGCCAGCAGTTTGATTAGGGGCTATGGCTACACCTTC.

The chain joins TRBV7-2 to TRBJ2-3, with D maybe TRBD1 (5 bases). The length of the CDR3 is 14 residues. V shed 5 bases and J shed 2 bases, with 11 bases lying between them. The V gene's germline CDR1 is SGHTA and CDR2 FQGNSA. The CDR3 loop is CASSPDMSTDTQYF. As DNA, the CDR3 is TGTGCCAGCAGCCCGGACATGTCCACAGATACGCAGTATTTT.

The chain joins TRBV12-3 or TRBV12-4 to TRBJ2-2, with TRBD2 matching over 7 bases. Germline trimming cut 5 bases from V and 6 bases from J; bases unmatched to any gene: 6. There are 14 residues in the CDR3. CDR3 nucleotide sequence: TGTGCCAGCAGTCCCCGCCGGGGGGCCGGGGAGCTGTTTTTT. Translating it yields CASSPRRGAGELFF.

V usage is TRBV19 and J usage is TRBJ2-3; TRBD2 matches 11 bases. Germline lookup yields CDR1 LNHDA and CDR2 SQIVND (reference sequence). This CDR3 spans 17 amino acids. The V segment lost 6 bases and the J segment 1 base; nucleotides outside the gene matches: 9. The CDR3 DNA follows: TGTGCCAGTAGCACCTTTAGCGGGGGGGCCGGCACAGATACGCAGTATTTT. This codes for CASSTFSGGAGTDTQYF.

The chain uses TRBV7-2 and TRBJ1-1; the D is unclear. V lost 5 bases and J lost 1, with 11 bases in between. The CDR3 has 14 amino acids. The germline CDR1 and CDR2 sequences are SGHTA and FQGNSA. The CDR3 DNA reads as TGTGCCAGCAGCACCAGGACGGCGAACACTGAAGCTTTCTTT. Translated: CASSTRTANTEAFF. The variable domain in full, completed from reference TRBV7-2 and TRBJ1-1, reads GAGVSQSPSNKVTEKGKDVELRCDPISGHTALYWYRQSLGQGLEFLIYFQGNSAPDKSGLPSDRFSAERTGGSVSTLTIQRTQQEDSAVYLCASSTRTANTEAFFGQGTRLTVV.

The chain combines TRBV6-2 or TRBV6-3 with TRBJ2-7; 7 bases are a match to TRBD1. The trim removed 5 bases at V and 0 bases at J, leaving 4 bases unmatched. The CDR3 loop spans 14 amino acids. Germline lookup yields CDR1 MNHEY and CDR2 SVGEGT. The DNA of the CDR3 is TGTGCCAGCAGTAGACAGGGCCTCTCCTACGAGCAGTACGTC. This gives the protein CASSRQGLSYEQYV.

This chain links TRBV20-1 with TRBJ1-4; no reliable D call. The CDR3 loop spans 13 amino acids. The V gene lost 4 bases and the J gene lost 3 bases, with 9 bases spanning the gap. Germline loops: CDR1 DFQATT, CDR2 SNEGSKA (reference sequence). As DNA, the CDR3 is TGCAGTGCTATTCCGTCGGCTAATGAAAAACTGTTTTTT. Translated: CSAIPSANEKLFF.

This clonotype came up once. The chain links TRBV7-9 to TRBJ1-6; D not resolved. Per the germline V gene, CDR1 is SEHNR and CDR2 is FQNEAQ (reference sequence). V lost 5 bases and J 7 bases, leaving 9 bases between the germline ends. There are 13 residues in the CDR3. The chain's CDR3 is CASSPGPNSPLHF. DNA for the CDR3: TGTGCCAGCAGCCCAGGACCCAATTCACCCCTCCACTTT.

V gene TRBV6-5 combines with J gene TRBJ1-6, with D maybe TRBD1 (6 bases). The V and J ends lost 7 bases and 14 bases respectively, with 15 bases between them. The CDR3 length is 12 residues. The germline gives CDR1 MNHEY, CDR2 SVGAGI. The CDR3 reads CASTNPGVALHF. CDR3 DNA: TGTGCCAGCACCAATCCAGGGGTCGCCCTCCACTTT.